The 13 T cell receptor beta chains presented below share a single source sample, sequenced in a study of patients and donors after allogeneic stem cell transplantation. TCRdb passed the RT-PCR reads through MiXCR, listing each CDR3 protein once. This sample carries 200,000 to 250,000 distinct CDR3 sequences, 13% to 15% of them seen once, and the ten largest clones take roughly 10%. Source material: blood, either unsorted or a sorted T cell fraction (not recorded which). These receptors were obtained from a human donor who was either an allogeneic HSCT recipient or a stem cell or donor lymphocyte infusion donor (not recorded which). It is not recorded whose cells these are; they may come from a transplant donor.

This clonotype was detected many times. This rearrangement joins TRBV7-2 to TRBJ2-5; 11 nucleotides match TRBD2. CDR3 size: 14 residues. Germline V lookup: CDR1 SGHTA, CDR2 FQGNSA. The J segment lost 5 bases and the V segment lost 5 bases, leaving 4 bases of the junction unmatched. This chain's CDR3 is CASSISGGAETQYF. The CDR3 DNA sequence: TGTGCCAGCAGCATTAGCGGGGGGGCTGAGACCCAGTACTTC.

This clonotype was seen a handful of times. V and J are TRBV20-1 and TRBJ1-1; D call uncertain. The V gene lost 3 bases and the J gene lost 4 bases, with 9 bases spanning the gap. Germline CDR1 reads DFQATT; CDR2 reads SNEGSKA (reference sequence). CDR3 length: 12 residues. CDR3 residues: CSARYGVTEAFF. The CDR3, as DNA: TGCAGTGCTAGGTACGGGGTCACTGAAGCTTTCTTT.

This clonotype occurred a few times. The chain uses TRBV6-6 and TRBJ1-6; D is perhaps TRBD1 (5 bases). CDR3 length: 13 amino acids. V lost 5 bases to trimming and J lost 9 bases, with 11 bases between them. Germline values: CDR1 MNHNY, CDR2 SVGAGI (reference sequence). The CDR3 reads CASSPGGSSPLHF. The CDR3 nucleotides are TGTGCCAGCAGTCCGGGGGGTTCTTCACCCCTCCACTTT.

The CDR3 loop reads CASSYEAPGRQPQHF. The CDR3, as DNA: TGTGCCAGCAGTTACGAAGCGCCAGGGAGACAGCCCCAGCATTTT. V gene TRBV6-5 combines with J gene TRBJ1-5; a possible D gene is TRBD1 (5 bases). V lost 2 bases and J 7 bases, leaving 15 bases between the germline ends. This CDR3 contains 15 residues. Germline CDR1 and CDR2: MNHEY and SVGAGI.

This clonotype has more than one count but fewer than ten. The CDR3 loop reads CASSGLQGNGEKLFF. In DNA, the CDR3 is TGCGCCAGCAGCGGTCTACAGGGAAATGGTGAAAAACTGTTTTTT. The J gene is TRBJ1-4, the V gene TRBV5-1; possible D gene TRBD1, 6 bases. CDR1 and CDR2 from the germline V gene are SGHRS and YFSETQ. The CDR3 is 15 residues long. V was pared by 4 bases and J by 7 bases, with 17 bases between.

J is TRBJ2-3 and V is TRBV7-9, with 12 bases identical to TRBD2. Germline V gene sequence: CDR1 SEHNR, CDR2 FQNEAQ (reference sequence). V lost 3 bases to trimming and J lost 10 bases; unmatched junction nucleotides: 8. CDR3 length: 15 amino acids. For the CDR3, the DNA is TGTGCCAGCAGCTTCCTAGCGGGGGGGCAGGATCCGCAGTATTTT. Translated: CASSFLAGGQDPQYF.

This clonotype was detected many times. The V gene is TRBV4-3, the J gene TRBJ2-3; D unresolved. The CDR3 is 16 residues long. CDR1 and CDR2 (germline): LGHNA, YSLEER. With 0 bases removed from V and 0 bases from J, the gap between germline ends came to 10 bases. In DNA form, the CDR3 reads TGCGCCAGCAGCCAAGAGTGGCGCGGTAGCACAGATACGCAGTATTTT. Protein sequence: CASSQEWRGSTDTQYF.

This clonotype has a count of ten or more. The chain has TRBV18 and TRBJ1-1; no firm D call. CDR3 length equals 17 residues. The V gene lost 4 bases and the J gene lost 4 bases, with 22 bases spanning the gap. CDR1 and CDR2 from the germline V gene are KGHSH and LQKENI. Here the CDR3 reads CASSRLGHFEIGTEAFF. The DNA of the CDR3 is TGTGCCAGCTCACGACTTGGGCACTTCGAAATCGGCACTGAAGCTTTCTTT. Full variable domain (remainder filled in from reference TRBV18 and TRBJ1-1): NAGVMQNPRHLVRRRGQEARLRCSPMKGHSHVYWYRQLPEEGLKFMVYLQKENIIDESGMPKERFSAEFPKEGPSILRIQQVVRGDSAAYFCASSRLGHFEIGTEAFFGQGTRLTVV.

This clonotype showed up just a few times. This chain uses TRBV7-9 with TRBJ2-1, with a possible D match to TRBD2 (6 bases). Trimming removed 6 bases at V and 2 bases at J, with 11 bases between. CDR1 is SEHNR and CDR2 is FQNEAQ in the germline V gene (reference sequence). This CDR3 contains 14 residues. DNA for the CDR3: TGTGCCAGCAGTGGGGACTTTCCCTACAATGAGCAGTTCTTC. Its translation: CASSGDFPYNEQFF.

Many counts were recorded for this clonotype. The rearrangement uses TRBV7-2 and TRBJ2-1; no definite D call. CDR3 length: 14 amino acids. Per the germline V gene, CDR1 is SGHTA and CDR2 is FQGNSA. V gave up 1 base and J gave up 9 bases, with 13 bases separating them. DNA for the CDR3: TGTGCCAGCAGCTTAGTAGCAGGTACAATTGAGCAGTTCTTC. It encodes CASSLVAGTIEQFF. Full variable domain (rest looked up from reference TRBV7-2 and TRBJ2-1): GAGVSQSPSNKVTEKGKDVELRCDPISGHTALYWYRQSLGQGLEFLIYFQGNSAPDKSGLPSDRFSAERTGGSVSTLTIQRTQQEDSAVYLCASSLVAGTIEQFFGPGTRLTVL.

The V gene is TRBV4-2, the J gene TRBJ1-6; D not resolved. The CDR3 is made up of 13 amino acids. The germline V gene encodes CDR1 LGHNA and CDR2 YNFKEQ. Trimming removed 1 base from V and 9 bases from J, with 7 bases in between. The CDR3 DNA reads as TGTGCCAGCAGCCAAGTCGGGAGTTCACCCCTCCACTTT. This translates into CASSQVGSSPLHF.

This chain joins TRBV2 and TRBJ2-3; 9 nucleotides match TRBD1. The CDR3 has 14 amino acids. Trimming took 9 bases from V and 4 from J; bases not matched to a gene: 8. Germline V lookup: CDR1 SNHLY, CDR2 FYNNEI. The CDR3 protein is CASYGTGLADTQYF. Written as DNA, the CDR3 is TGTGCCAGTTACGGGACAGGGCTTGCAGATACGCAGTATTTT.

The CDR3 reads CSATHHGAEGGYTF. The CDR3 DNA reads as TGCAGTGCTACGCACCACGGGGCTGAAGGTGGCTACACCTTC. V and J are TRBV20-1 and TRBJ1-2, with TRBD1 as a possible D gene (5 bases). CDR1 is DFQATT, CDR2 SNEGSKA, per germline (reference sequence). This CDR3 region has 14 residues. Between the trimmed V and J ends, which lost 4 bases and 7 bases, there was a span of 19 bases.